These T cell receptor beta chains were read from a single sample in a study of T cells after yellow fever vaccination. TCRdb independently ran MiXCR on the 5' RACE reads; one entry per CDR3 protein. The data hold some 110,000 distinct CDR3 sequences, with roughly 8.4% observed a single time. Sequenced material: CD8+ T cells sorted from PBMCs, taken 45 days after the yellow fever booster vaccination. The receptors originated from a man aged 25 to 40 who received the YFV17D yellow fever vaccine. Each CDR3 is given with its conserved first and last residue. D genes are given only for firm matches. The size of a clone is reported for some rows only, either as once, few or many, or as a class for expanded clones.

d_call: .; cdr3_length: 14; v_call: TRBV7-6; j_call: TRBJ2-1; clone_size: many; cdr3_aa: CASSLVGAPNEQFF; cdr3_nt: TGTGCCAGCAGCTTAGTGGGGGCCCCCAATGAGCAGTTCTTC
d_call: TRBD2; cdr3_length: 16; v_call: TRBV24-1; j_call: TRBJ2-1; clone_size: many; cdr3_aa: CATSDPGLAGVDEQFF; cdr3_nt: TGTGCCACCAGTGACCCGGGACTAGCGGGAGTTGATGAGCAGTTCTTC
d_call: .; cdr3_length: 16; v_call: TRBV12-3/TRBV12-4; j_call: TRBJ2-2; clone_size: many; cdr3_aa: CASSAVRLTNTGELFF; cdr3_nt: TGTGCCAGCAGTGCGGTCCGGCTAACGAACACCGGGGAGCTGTTTTTT
d_call: TRBD2; cdr3_length: 17; v_call: TRBV5-6; j_call: TRBJ2-1; clone_size: few; cdr3_aa: CAPPGGGSFRGVDEQFF; cdr3_nt: TGTGCCCCCCCGGGAGGGGGAAGCTTCCGAGGGGTGGATGAGCAGTTCTTC
d_call: TRBD2; cdr3_length: 16; v_call: TRBV20-1; j_call: TRBJ2-1; clone_size: many; cdr3_aa: CSASGLGLAGVDEQFF; cdr3_nt: TGCAGTGCTAGCGGACTAGGACTAGCGGGAGTCGATGAGCAGTTCTTC
d_call: .; cdr3_length: 16; v_call: TRBV7-2; j_call: TRBJ2-3; clone_size: few; cdr3_aa: CASSLFTGVPTDTQYF; cdr3_nt: TGTGCCAGCAGCTTATTTACGGGAGTTCCCACAGATACGCAGTATTTT
d_call: TRBD1; cdr3_length: 15; v_call: TRBV12-3/TRBV12-4; j_call: TRBJ2-2; clone_size: many; cdr3_aa: CASSDDREGTGELFF; cdr3_nt: TGTGCCAGCAGTGACGACAGGGAAGGCACCGGGGAGCTGTTTTTT
d_call: TRBD2; cdr3_length: 17; v_call: TRBV28; j_call: TRBJ2-3; clone_size: few; cdr3_aa: CASSRAGASSSTDTQYF; cdr3_nt: TGTGCCAGCAGCCGAGCGGGGGCATCCTCTAGCACAGATACGCAGTATTTT
d_call: .; cdr3_length: 14; v_call: TRBV5-1; j_call: TRBJ2-7; clone_size: many; cdr3_aa: CASSPRRITYEQYF; cdr3_nt: TGCGCCAGCAGTCCGCGCCGGATTACCTACGAGCAGTACTTC
d_call: TRBD1; cdr3_length: 19; v_call: TRBV15; j_call: TRBJ1-5; clone_size: .; cdr3_aa: CATSTPLPLQGALNQPQHF; cdr3_nt: TGTGCCACCAGCACCCCGTTGCCATTACAGGGGGCTCTCAATCAGCCCCAGCATTTT
d_call: .; cdr3_length: 15; v_call: TRBV4-3; j_call: TRBJ2-7; clone_size: once; cdr3_aa: CASSQGLGYSYEQYF; cdr3_nt: TGCGCCAGCAGCCAAGGGCTCGGCTACTCCTACGAGCAGTACTTC
d_call: .; cdr3_length: 17; v_call: TRBV4-3; j_call: TRBJ1-4; clone_size: many; cdr3_aa: CASSQDTGYATNEKLFF; cdr3_nt: TGCGCCAGCAGCCAAGATACGGGATACGCAACTAATGAAAAACTGTTTTTT
d_call: .; cdr3_length: 12; v_call: TRBV7-2; j_call: TRBJ2-7; clone_size: many; cdr3_aa: CASSLSVYEQYF; cdr3_nt: TGTGCCAGCAGCTTATCTGTCTACGAGCAGTACTTC
d_call: .; cdr3_length: 12; v_call: TRBV7-8; j_call: TRBJ2-7; clone_size: many; cdr3_aa: CASSYSLNEQYF; cdr3_nt: TGTGCCAGCAGCTACAGCCTAAACGAGCAGTACTTC
d_call: .; cdr3_length: 13; v_call: TRBV5-1; j_call: TRBJ2-7; clone_size: many; cdr3_aa: CASSFPGSYEQYF; cdr3_nt: TGCGCCAGCAGCTTCCCAGGCTCCTACGAGCAGTACTTC
d_call: .; cdr3_length: 14; v_call: TRBV7-8; j_call: TRBJ1-1; clone_size: few; cdr3_aa: CASSLPHMNTEAFF; cdr3_nt: TGTGCCAGCAGCTTACCCCACATGAACACTGAAGCTTTCTTT
d_call: .; cdr3_length: 15; v_call: TRBV4-1; j_call: TRBJ2-3; clone_size: many; cdr3_aa: CASSQEAASTDTQYF; cdr3_nt: TGCGCCAGCAGCCAAGAGGCAGCTAGCACAGATACGCAGTATTTT
d_call: TRBD1; cdr3_length: 14; v_call: TRBV9; j_call: TRBJ1-3; clone_size: many; cdr3_aa: CASSVEQGVNTIYF; cdr3_nt: TGTGCCAGCAGCGTAGAACAGGGGGTAAACACCATATATTTT
d_call: TRBD2; cdr3_length: 16; v_call: TRBV12-3/TRBV12-4; j_call: TRBJ2-3; clone_size: many; cdr3_aa: CASRPGTSGYTDTQYF; cdr3_nt: TGTGCCAGCAGACCCGGGACTAGCGGCTACACAGATACGCAGTATTTT
d_call: TRBD2; cdr3_length: 15; v_call: TRBV29-1; j_call: TRBJ2-7; clone_size: many; cdr3_aa: CSVEDHGRLPYEQYF; cdr3_nt: TGCAGCGTTGAAGACCACGGGAGGCTCCCCTACGAGCAGTACTTC
d_call: .; cdr3_length: 15; v_call: TRBV7-3; j_call: TRBJ2-5; clone_size: few; cdr3_aa: CASSLQGIPQETQYF; cdr3_nt: TGTGCCAGCAGCTTACAGGGGATACCTCAAGAGACCCAGTACTTC
d_call: .; cdr3_length: 13; v_call: TRBV27; j_call: TRBJ2-1; clone_size: few; cdr3_aa: CASTGPTYNEQFF; cdr3_nt: TGTGCCAGCACTGGCCCGACCTACAATGAGCAGTTCTTC
d_call: TRBD1; cdr3_length: 18; v_call: TRBV4-1; j_call: TRBJ2-1; clone_size: few; cdr3_aa: CASSQEGYRGMSYNEQFF; cdr3_nt: TGCGCCAGCAGCCAAGAAGGGTACAGGGGAATGTCCTACAATGAGCAGTTCTTC
d_call: .; cdr3_length: 17; v_call: TRBV13; j_call: TRBJ1-3; clone_size: .; cdr3_aa: CASSLATDFLAGNTIYF; cdr3_nt: TGTGCCAGCAGCTTAGCTACAGACTTCCTAGCTGGAAACACCATATATTTT
d_call: .; cdr3_length: 14; v_call: TRBV12-3/TRBV12-4; j_call: TRBJ1-2; clone_size: many; cdr3_aa: CASSPGSDLGGYTF; cdr3_nt: TGTGCCAGCAGCCCCGGTTCGGACTTAGGAGGCTACACCTTC
d_call: TRBD2; cdr3_length: 16; v_call: TRBV4-3; j_call: TRBJ2-1; clone_size: many; cdr3_aa: CASSQDGLAGGHEQFF; cdr3_nt: TGCGCCAGCAGCCAAGATGGACTAGCGGGAGGGCATGAGCAGTTCTTC
d_call: .; cdr3_length: 13; v_call: TRBV9; j_call: TRBJ1-1; clone_size: many; cdr3_aa: CASSPRTNTEAFF; cdr3_nt: TGTGCCAGCAGCCCACGGACAAACACTGAAGCTTTCTTT
d_call: .; cdr3_length: 11; v_call: TRBV20-1; j_call: TRBJ2-5; clone_size: many; cdr3_aa: CSAHWGETQYF; cdr3_nt: TGCAGTGCTCACTGGGGAGAGACCCAGTACTTC
d_call: .; cdr3_length: 12; v_call: TRBV7-8; j_call: TRBJ2-4; clone_size: many; cdr3_aa: CASSGETGRNTF; cdr3_nt: TGTGCCAGCAGCGGAGAGACAGGGAGGAACACTTTC
d_call: TRBD2; cdr3_length: 13; v_call: TRBV7-9; j_call: TRBJ2-7; clone_size: few; cdr3_aa: CASSSSGRFEQYF; cdr3_nt: TGTGCCAGCAGCTCCAGCGGGAGGTTCGAGCAGTACTTC
d_call: .; cdr3_length: 14; v_call: TRBV15; j_call: TRBJ2-2; clone_size: many; cdr3_aa: CATSGEEGTGELFF; cdr3_nt: TGTGCCACCAGCGGGGAGGAAGGAACCGGGGAGCTGTTTTTT
d_call: TRBD2; cdr3_length: 15; v_call: TRBV25-1; j_call: TRBJ2-7; clone_size: .; cdr3_aa: CASSASLAGGPEQYF; cdr3_nt: TGTGCCAGCAGTGCCTCACTAGCGGGAGGGCCCGAGCAGTACTTC
d_call: .; cdr3_length: 14; v_call: TRBV4-3; j_call: TRBJ2-7; clone_size: .; cdr3_aa: CASSQEAGSYEQYF; cdr3_nt: TGCGCCAGCAGCCAAGAGGCCGGCTCCTACGAGCAGTACTTC
d_call: TRBD2; cdr3_length: 16; v_call: TRBV27; j_call: TRBJ2-1; clone_size: many; cdr3_aa: CASSPTIAGGYNEQFF; cdr3_nt: TGTGCCAGCAGCCCCACGATTGCGGGAGGGTACAATGAGCAGTTCTTC
d_call: TRBD2; cdr3_length: 15; v_call: TRBV20-1; j_call: TRBJ2-7; clone_size: many; cdr3_aa: CSAPGRTSLSYEQYF; cdr3_nt: TGCAGTGCTCCGGGGAGGACTAGCCTCTCCTACGAGCAGTACTTC
d_call: .; cdr3_length: 11; v_call: TRBV12-5; j_call: TRBJ2-1; clone_size: many; cdr3_aa: CASGLRYEQFF; cdr3_nt: TGTGCTAGTGGTTTGCGGTATGAGCAGTTCTTC
d_call: .; cdr3_length: 15; v_call: TRBV4-2; j_call: TRBJ2-7; clone_size: few; cdr3_aa: CASSQDGTEYYEQYF; cdr3_nt: TGTGCCAGCAGCCAAGATGGGACTGAGTACTACGAGCAGTACTTC
d_call: .; cdr3_length: 14; v_call: TRBV4-3; j_call: TRBJ2-3; clone_size: many; cdr3_aa: CASSSGVGGDTQYF; cdr3_nt: TGCGCCAGCAGCTCAGGGGTTGGTGGAGATACGCAGTATTTT
d_call: .; cdr3_length: 16; v_call: TRBV4-3; j_call: TRBJ2-7; clone_size: many; cdr3_aa: CASSQEVAGGSYEQYF; cdr3_nt: TGCGCCAGCAGCCAAGAGGTAGCCGGGGGATCCTACGAGCAGTACTTC
d_call: .; cdr3_length: 13; v_call: TRBV12-5; j_call: TRBJ1-1; clone_size: many; cdr3_aa: CASGLLGGTEAFF; cdr3_nt: TGTGCTAGTGGTTTGCTAGGGGGCACTGAAGCTTTCTTT
d_call: .; cdr3_length: 14; v_call: TRBV12-3/TRBV12-4; j_call: TRBJ2-1; clone_size: many; cdr3_aa: CASSLEGMGNEQFF; cdr3_nt: TGTGCCAGCAGTTTAGAGGGGATGGGCAATGAGCAGTTCTTC
d_call: .; cdr3_length: 11; v_call: TRBV5-1; j_call: TRBJ2-1; clone_size: many; cdr3_aa: CASTLGTEQFF; cdr3_nt: TGCGCCAGCACCCTGGGTACTGAGCAGTTCTTC